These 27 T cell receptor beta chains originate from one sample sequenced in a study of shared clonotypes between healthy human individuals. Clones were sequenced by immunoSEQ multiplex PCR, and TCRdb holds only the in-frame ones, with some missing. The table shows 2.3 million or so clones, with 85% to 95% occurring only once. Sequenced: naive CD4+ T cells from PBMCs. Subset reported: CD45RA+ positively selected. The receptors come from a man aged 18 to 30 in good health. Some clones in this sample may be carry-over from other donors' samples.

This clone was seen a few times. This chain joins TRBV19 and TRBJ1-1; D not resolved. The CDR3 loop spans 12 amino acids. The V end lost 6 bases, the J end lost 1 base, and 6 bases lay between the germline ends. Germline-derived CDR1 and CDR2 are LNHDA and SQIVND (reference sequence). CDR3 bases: TGTGCCAGTAGCTTCCCGAACACTGAAGCTTTCTTT. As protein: CASSFPNTEAFF.

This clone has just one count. CDR3 DNA sequence: TGTGCCAGCAGCGTAGCACACCAGGGTGTTGAACTGTTTTTT. This sequence encodes CASSVAHQGVELFF. The rearrangement links TRBV9 to TRBJ1-4; a possible D gene is TRBD1 (5 bases). The CDR3 loop spans 14 amino acids. V dropped 0 bases and J dropped 12 bases, with 15 bases sitting between them. Germline V gives CDR1 SGDLS, CDR2 YYNGEE.

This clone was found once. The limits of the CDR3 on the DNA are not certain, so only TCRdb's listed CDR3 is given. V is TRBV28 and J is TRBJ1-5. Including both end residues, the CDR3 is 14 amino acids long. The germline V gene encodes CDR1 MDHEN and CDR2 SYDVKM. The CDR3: CASSTSGLSQPQHF.

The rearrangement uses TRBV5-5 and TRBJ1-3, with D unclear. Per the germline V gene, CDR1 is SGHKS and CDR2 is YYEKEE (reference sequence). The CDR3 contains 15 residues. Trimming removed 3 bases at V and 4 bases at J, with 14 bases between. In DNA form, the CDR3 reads TGTGCCAGCAGCTCGACGGACGGCTCGGGAAACACCATATATTTT. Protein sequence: CASSSTDGSGNTIYF.

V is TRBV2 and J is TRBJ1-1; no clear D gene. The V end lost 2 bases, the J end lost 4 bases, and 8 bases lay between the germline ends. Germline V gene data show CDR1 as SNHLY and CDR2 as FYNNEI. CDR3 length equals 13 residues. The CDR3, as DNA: TGTGCCAGCAGTGAAAGGTGGGTCACTGAAGCTTTCTTT. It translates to CASSERWVTEAFF.

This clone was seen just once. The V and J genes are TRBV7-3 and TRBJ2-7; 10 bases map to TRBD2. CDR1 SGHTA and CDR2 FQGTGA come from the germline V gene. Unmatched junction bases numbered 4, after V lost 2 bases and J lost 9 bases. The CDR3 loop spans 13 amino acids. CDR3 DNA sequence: TGTGCCAGCAGCTTATGGACTAGCGGACTGCAGTACTTC. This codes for CASSLWTSGLQYF.

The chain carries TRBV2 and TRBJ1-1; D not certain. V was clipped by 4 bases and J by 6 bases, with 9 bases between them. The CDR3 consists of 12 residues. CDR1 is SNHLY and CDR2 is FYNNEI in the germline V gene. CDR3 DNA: TGTGCCAGCAGTGTAGGGTCCGCTGAAGCTTTCTTT. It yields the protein CASSVGSAEAFF.

CDR3: CASSLGPENGGEQFF. The DNA of the CDR3 is TGTGCCAGCAGCTTAGGGCCGGAGAACGGCGGTGAGCAGTTCTTC. This chain connects TRBV11-1 to TRBJ2-1; D uncertain. V shed 1 base and J shed 9 bases, with 16 bases lying between them. The CDR3 length is 15 residues. Germline CDR1 SGHAT, CDR2 FQDESV (reference sequence).

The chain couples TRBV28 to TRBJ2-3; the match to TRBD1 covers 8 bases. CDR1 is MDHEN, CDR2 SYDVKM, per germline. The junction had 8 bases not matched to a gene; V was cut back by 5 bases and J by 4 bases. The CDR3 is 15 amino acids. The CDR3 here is CASSTDRGVADTQYF. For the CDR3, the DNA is TGTGCCAGCAGTACCGACAGGGGAGTCGCAGATACGCAGTATTTT.

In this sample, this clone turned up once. The chain's CDR3 is CAWSVRDSYEQYF. CDR3 nucleotides: TGTGCCTGGAGTGTGCGGGACTCCTACGAGCAGTACTTC. The chain carries TRBV30 and TRBJ2-5, with a weak D call TRBD2 (6 bases). The J call could be wrong; TRBJ2-7 is a better fit for the DNA end. The CDR3 contains 13 residues. Looked up from germline, CDR1 is GTSNPN and CDR2 is SVGIG (reference sequence).

CDR3 bases: TGTGCCAGCAGAGCTGAGGGGGCCCTGAACACTGAAGCTTTCTTT. It translates to CASRAEGALNTEAFF. The chain has TRBV28 and TRBJ1-1; 7 nucleotides agree with TRBD1. CDR3 size: 15 residues. The V gene's germline CDR1 is MDHEN and CDR2 SYDVKM. V gave up 6 bases and J gave up 0 bases; unmatched junction bases: 7.

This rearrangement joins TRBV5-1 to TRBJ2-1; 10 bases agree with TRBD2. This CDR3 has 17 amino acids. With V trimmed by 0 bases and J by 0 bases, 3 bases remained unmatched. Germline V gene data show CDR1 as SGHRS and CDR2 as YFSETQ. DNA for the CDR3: TGCGCCAGCAGCTTGGGGGGACTAGCGATCTCCTACAATGAGCAGTTCTTC. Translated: CASSLGGLAISYNEQFF.

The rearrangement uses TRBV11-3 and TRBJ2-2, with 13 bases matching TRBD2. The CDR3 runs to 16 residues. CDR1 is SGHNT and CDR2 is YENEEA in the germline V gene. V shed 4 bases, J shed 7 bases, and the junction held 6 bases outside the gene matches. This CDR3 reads CASSSDWTSGSGELFF. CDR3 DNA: TGTGCCAGCAGCTCCGACTGGACTAGCGGGAGCGGGGAGCTGTTTTTT.

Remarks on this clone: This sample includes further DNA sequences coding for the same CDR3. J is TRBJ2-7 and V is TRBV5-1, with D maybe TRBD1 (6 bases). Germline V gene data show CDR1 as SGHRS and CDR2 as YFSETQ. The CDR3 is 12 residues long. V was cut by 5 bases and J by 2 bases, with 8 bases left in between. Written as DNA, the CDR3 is TGCGCCAGCAGACAGGGCCCCTACGAGCAGTACTTC. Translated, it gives CASRQGPYEQYF.

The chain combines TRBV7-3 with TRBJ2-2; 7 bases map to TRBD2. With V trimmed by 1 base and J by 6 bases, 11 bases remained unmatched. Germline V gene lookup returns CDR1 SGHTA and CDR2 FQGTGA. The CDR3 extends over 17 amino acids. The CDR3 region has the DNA TGTGCCAGCAGCTTAATGGCCGGGGGGACTCGAGCCGGGGAGCTGTTTTTT. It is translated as CASSLMAGGTRAGELFF.

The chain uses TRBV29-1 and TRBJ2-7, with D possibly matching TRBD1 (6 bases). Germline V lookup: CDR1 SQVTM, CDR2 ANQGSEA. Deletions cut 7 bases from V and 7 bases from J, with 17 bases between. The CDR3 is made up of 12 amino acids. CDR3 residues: CSGGTRRWEQYF. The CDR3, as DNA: TGCAGCGGGGGGACAAGGCGTTGGGAGCAGTACTTC.

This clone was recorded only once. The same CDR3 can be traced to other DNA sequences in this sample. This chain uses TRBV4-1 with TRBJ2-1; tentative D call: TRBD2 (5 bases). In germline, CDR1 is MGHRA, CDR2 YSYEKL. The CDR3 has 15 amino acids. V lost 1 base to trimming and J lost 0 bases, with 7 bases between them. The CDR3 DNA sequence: TGCGCCAGCAGCCAAGGCGGAGGCTCCTACAATGAGCAGTTCTTC. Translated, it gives CASSQGGGSYNEQFF.

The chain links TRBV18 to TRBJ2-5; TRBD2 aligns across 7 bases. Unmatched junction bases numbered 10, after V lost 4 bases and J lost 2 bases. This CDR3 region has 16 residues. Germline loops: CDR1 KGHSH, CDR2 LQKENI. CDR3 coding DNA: TGTGCCAGCTCACGACTAGCTCTCATAGTTCAAGAGACCCAGTACTTC. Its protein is CASSRLALIVQETQYF. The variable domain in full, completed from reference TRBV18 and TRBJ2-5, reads NAGVMQNPRHLVRRRGQEARLRCSPMKGHSHVYWYRQLPEEGLKFMVYLQKENIIDESGMPKERFSAEFPKEGPSILRIQQVVRGDSAAYFCASSRLALIVQETQYFGPGTRLLVL.

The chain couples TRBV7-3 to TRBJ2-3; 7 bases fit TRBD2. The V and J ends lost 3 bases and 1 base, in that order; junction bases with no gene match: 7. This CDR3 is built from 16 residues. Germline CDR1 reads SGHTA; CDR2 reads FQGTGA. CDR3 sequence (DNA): TGTGCCAGCAGCTTGACACGGGAGGTTGGCACAGATACGCAGTATTTT. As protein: CASSLTREVGTDTQYF.

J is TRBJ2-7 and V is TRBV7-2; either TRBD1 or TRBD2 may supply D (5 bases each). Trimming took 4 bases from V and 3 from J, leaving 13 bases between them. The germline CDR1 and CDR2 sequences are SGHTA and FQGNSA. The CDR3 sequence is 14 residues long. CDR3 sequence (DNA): TGTGCCAGCAGCTCAATGGGACCATTCTACGAGCAGTACTTC. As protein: CASSSMGPFYEQYF.

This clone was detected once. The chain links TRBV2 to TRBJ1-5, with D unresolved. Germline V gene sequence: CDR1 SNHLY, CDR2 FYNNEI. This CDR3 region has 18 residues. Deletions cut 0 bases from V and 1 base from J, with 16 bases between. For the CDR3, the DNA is TGTGCCAGCAGTGAAGCCCGGGCCGGAGTCCGCAGCAATCAGCCCCAGCATTTT. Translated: CASSEARAGVRSNQPQHF. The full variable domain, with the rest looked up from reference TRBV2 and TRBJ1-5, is EPEVTQTPSHQVTQMGQEVILRCVPISNHLYFYWYRQILGQKVEFLVSFYNNEISEKSEIFDDQFSVERPDGSNFTLKIRSTKLEDSAMYFCASSEARAGVRSNQPQHFGDGTRLSIL.

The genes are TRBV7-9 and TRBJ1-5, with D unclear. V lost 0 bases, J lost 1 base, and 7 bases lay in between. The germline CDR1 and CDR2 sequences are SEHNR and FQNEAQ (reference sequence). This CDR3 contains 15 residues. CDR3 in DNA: TGTGCCAGCAGCTTAGCCGGAGTGAGCAATCAGCCCCAGCATTTT. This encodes CASSLAGVSNQPQHF.

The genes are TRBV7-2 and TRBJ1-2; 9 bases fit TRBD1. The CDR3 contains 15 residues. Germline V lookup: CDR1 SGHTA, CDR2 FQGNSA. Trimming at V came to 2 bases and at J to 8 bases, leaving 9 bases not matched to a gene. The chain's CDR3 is CASSLSTGGRVGYTF. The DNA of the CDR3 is TGTGCCAGCAGCTTATCTACAGGGGGCCGCGTCGGCTACACCTTC.

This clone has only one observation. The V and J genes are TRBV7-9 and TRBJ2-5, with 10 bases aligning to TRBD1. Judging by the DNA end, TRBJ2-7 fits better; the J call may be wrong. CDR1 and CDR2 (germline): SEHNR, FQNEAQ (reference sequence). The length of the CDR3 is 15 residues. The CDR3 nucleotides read TGTGCCAGCAGCCCAACCGGGACAGGGGTCCACGAGCAGTACTTC. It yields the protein CASSPTGTGVHEQYF.

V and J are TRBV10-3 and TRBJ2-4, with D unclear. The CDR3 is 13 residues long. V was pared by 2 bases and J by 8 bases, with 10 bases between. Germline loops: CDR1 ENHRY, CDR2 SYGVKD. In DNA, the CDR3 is TGTGCCATCAGTGAGCCCGGTACGGACATTCAGTACTTC. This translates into CAISEPGTDIQYF.

The DNA for the CDR3 is TGCGCCAGCAGCTCCTCGGGGGCAGGGCAGTTCTTC. Amino acids: CASSSSGAGQFF. V is TRBV5-1 and J is TRBJ2-1; either TRBD1 or TRBD2 may fit D (6 bases each). Trimming removed 3 bases from V and 12 bases from J, with 13 bases in between. Per the germline V gene, CDR1 is SGHRS and CDR2 is YFSETQ. This CDR3 comprises 12 residues.

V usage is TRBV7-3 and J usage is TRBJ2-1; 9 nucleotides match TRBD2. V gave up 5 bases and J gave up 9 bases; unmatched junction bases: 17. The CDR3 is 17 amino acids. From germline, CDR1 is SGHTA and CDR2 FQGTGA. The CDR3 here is CASSPPGREGSQTEQFF. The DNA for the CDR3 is TGTGCCAGCAGCCCCCCGGGGCGGGAGGGCTCACAGACTGAGCAGTTCTTC.